This T cell receptor beta chain was identified in a study of blood T cell repertoires in COVID-19. Study-wide context: Sources were T cells, B-cell-depleted T cells, or PBMCs; the material itself was cDNA or gDNA.

In the source study's methods: Scientists estimated how many nucleated cells there were by amplifying reference gene primers. Method: immunoSEQ multiplex PCR; TCRdb's copy keeps in-frame clones and lacks some. Clone size and the V and J calls come from that table; the DNA yielded D and trimming. Here the sample spans over 85,000 clones, 60% to 80% being singletons. The germline V gene encodes CDR1 SEHNR and CDR2 FQNEAQ (reference sequence). There are 17 residues in the CDR3. Deletions cut 2 bases from V and 5 bases from J, with 21 bases between. This TCR came from a woman aged 80 or older with active or convalescent COVID-19. The source material was peripheral blood. The chain couples TRBV7-9 to TRBJ2-5; maybe TRBD1 (5 bases). CDR3 DNA: TGTGCCAGCAGCTTACGATCGTTGGGGCGGATGGGGGAGACCCAGTACTTC. Translation gives CASSLRSLGRMGETQYF. The complete variable domain, with remaining parts taken from reference TRBV7-9 and TRBJ2-5, reads DTGVSQNPRHKITKRGQNVTFRCDPISEHNRLYWYRQTLGQGPEFLTYFQNEAQLEKSRLLSDRFSAERPKGSFSTLEIQRTEQGDSAMYLCASSLRSLGRMGETQYFGPGTRLLVL.